This TCR beta chain comes out of a study of blood T cell repertoires in COVID-19. Study-level background: Specimens from acute and convalescent COVID-19 originated in the United States, Italy and Spain.

Authors' processing steps: Nucleated cell number was recorded as an estimate derived from reference gene primer amplification. Sequenced by immunoSEQ multiplex PCR; TCRdb stores in-frame clones only, minus some. The V and J calls and clone size are taken from that table; D and trimming were inferred from the DNA. The sample consists of about 89,000 clones, about 80% of them appearing once. Sequencing input: peripheral blood. This clonotype was obtained from a human donor in a cohort sampled during active COVID-19.

CDR3 sequence: CASSAPGQTKAFF. Here the CDR3 DNA reads TGTGCCAGCAGCGCGCCGGGACAGACTAAAGCTTTCTTT. V is TRBV28 and J is TRBJ1-1, with 7 bases matching TRBD1. CDR3 size: 13 residues. Germline CDR1 is MDHEN and CDR2 is SYDVKM. Trimming took 6 bases from V and 9 from J; bases not matched to a gene: 10.